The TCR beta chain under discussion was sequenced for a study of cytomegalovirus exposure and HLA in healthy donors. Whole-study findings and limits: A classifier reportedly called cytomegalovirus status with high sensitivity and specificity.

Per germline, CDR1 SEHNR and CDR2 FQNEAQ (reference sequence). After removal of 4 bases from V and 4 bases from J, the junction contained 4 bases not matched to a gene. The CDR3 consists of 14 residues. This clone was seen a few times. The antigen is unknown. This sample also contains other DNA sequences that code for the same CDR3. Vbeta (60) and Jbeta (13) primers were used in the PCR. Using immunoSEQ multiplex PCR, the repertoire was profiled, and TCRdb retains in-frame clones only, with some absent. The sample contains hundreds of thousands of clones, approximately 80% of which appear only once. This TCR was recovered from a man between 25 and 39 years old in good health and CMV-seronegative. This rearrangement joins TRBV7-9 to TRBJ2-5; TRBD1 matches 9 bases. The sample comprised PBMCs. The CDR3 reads CASSSGQGRETQYF. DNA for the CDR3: TGTGCCAGCAGCTCGGGACAGGGACGAGAGACCCAGTACTTC.